This passage covers 20 T cell receptor beta chains from one sample sequenced in a study of cytomegalovirus exposure and HLA in healthy donors. Both 60 Vbeta primers and 13 Jbeta primers went into the PCR. Measured with immunoSEQ multiplex PCR; TCRdb has only the in-frame clones, and not every one. The sample yields approximately 170,000 clones, less than 90% seen once. The sample comprised PBMCs. These receptors were taken from a woman between 50 and 59 years old in good health and CMV-seropositive.

The V call is TRBV5-5, the J call TRBJ2-3; D possibly corresponds to TRBD2 (5 bases). The CDR3 sequence is 16 residues long. V was trimmed by 0 bases and J by 4 bases, leaving 15 bases between them. From germline, CDR1 is SGHKS and CDR2 YYEKEE (reference sequence). CDR3 DNA sequence: TGTGCCAGCAGCTTGGGGTTCGGGCTAGCCGCAGATACGCAGTATTTT. It yields the protein CASSLGFGLAADTQYF. Filled out from reference TRBV5-5 and TRBJ2-3, the complete variable domain reads DAGVTQSPTHLIKTRGQQVTLRCSPISGHKSVSWYQQVLGQGPQFIFQYYEKEERGRGNFPDRFSARQFPNYSSELNVNALLLGDSALYLCASSLGFGLAADTQYFGPGTRLTVL.

This clone was counted a single time. The genes are TRBV9 and TRBJ2-3, with D possibly TRBD1 on 6 matching bases. CDR3 length: 16 residues. Germline V lookup: CDR1 SGDLS, CDR2 YYNGEE. The V and J ends lost 4 bases and 1 base respectively, with 16 bases between them. The CDR3 spells CASSLTTGFGTDTQYF. CDR3 bases: TGTGCCAGCAGCCTAACCACAGGGTTTGGCACAGATACGCAGTATTTT.

This clone turned up a few times. This chain joins TRBV11-2 and TRBJ1-2, with 8 bases fitting TRBD1. Germline-derived CDR1 and CDR2 are SGHAT and FQNNGV. The CDR3 sequence is 16 residues long. V shed 5 bases and J 5 bases; nucleotides not matched to a gene: 13. The CDR3 DNA sequence: TGTGCCAGCAGCCCCTTGACAGGGGCTCCAACTTATGGCTACACCTTC. Translation gives CASSPLTGAPTYGYTF. Full variable domain (rest looked up from reference TRBV11-2 and TRBJ1-2): EAGVAQSPRYKIIEKRQSVAFWCNPISGHATLYWYQQILGQGPKLLIQFQNNGVVDDSQLPKDRFSAERLKGVDSTLKIQPAKLEDSAVYLCASSPLTGAPTYGYTFGSGTRLTVV.

The genes are TRBV6-6 and TRBJ2-5, with 7 bases matching TRBD2. With 7 bases clipped from V and 3 bases from J, the junction kept 8 bases outside the gene matches. The germline V gene has CDR1 MNHNY and CDR2 SVGAGI (reference sequence). The CDR3 is made up of 14 amino acids. In DNA, the CDR3 is TGTGCCAGCATTCGGTCGGCGGGGGAAGAGACCCAGTACTTC. The encoded protein is CASIRSAGEETQYF.

J is TRBJ1-1 and V is TRBV28, with D perhaps TRBD1 (5 bases). CDR3 size: 14 residues. Trimming removed 7 bases at V and 1 base at J, with 13 bases between. CDR1 and CDR2 from the germline V gene are MDHEN and SYDVKM. The CDR3 protein is CASILWGENTEAFF. The CDR3 bases are TGTGCCAGCATCCTCTGGGGGGAGAACACTGAAGCTTTCTTT.

The chain recombines TRBV28 with TRBJ1-5; no clear D. The CDR3 is 15 amino acids. The germline V and J ends were trimmed by 6 bases and 3 bases, with 15 bases remaining between them. Germline assignment: CDR1 MDHEN and CDR2 SYDVKM. In DNA form, the CDR3 reads TGTGCCAGCAGCTCCATCTCCGGGTCCAATCAGCCCCAGCATTTT. Encoded protein: CASSSISGSNQPQHF.

The rearrangement joins TRBV9 to TRBJ2-1; 7 nucleotides match TRBD1. Germline lookup yields CDR1 SGDLS and CDR2 YYNGEE. This CDR3 is built from 16 residues. The V and J ends lost 3 bases and 6 bases, in that order; junction bases with no gene match: 12. CDR3 nucleotide sequence: TGTGCCAGCAGCGCCCGGACAGGCCTTGGGTCCAATGAGCAGTTCTTC. The encoded protein is CASSARTGLGSNEQFF. The full variable domain, with the rest looked up from reference TRBV9 and TRBJ2-1, is DSGVTQTPKHLITATGQRVTLRCSPRSGDLSVYWYQQSLDQGLQFLIQYYNGEERAKGNILERFSAQQFPDLHSELNLSSLELGDSALYFCASSARTGLGSNEQFFGPGTRLTVL.

The chain joins TRBV28 to TRBJ2-1; D might be TRBD1 (6 bases). Germline assignment: CDR1 MDHEN and CDR2 SYDVKM. The CDR3 covers 15 residues. Trimming stripped 2 bases from V and 9 bases from J, with 17 bases between. The CDR3 DNA is TGTGCCAGCAGTTTAAGAACAGGGAGAAAGGCTGAGCAGTTCTTC. Translation gives CASSLRTGRKAEQFF.

In its sample, this clone was seen a few times. The rearrangement uses TRBV2 and TRBJ2-3; D perhaps matches TRBD2 (6 bases). Germline V lookup: CDR1 SNHLY, CDR2 FYNNEI. Trimming shortened V by 4 bases and J by 2 bases, and 13 bases separated the two germline ends. The CDR3 has 15 amino acids. The CDR3 DNA sequence: TGTGCCAGCAGTGGGGTTAGCGGAACCACAGATACGCAGTATTTT. It translates to CASSGVSGTTDTQYF. The complete variable domain, with remaining parts taken from reference TRBV2 and TRBJ2-3, reads EPEVTQTPSHQVTQMGQEVILRCVPISNHLYFYWYRQILGQKVEFLVSFYNNEISEKSEIFDDQFSVERPDGSNFTLKIRSTKLEDSAMYFCASSGVSGTTDTQYFGPGTRLTVL.

The chain joins TRBV30 to TRBJ1-3; no definite D call. The CDR3 covers 13 residues. V was cut by 4 bases and J by 0 bases, with 7 bases left in between. Germline CDR1 is GTSNPN and CDR2 is SVGIG (reference sequence). The CDR3 spells CAWIQASGNTIYF. CDR3 DNA sequence: TGTGCCTGGATTCAGGCCTCTGGAAACACCATATATTTT.

This clone was recorded once. The CDR3 sequence: CASSFYTDTQYF. The CDR3 DNA reads as TGTGCCAGCAGCTTCTACACAGATACGCAGTATTTT. The chain couples TRBV7-6 to TRBJ2-3, with D unclear. Trimming stripped 3 bases from V and 2 bases from J, with 3 bases between. Germline lookup yields CDR1 SGHVS and CDR2 FNYEAQ. The CDR3 covers 12 residues. Full variable domain (outside the CDR3, taken from reference TRBV7-6 and TRBJ2-3): GAGVSQSPRYKVTKRGQDVALRCDPISGHVSLYWYRQALGQGPEFLTYFNYEAQQDKSGLPNDRFSAERPEGSISTLTIQRTEQRDSAMYRCASSFYTDTQYFGPGTRLTVL.

The chain couples TRBV6-5 to TRBJ1-2, with D perhaps TRBD1 (5 bases). Between the trimmed V and J ends, which lost 2 bases and 6 bases, there was a span of 7 bases. Looked up from germline, CDR1 is MNHEY and CDR2 is SVGAGI. This CDR3 is built from 12 residues. The CDR3 DNA reads TGTGCCAGCAGTTACCCGGGGGATGGCTACACCTTC. Translation gives CASSYPGDGYTF.

In this sample, this clone turned up once. The chain employs TRBV27 and TRBJ2-2, with D possibly TRBD2 on 6 matching bases. CDR1 is MNHEY and CDR2 is SMNVEV in the germline V gene (reference sequence). This CDR3 has 16 amino acids. V was clipped by 4 bases and J by 6 bases, with 18 bases between them. CDR3 DNA: TGTGCCAGCAGTTCGAAGACTAGGTTGGTCTCCGGGGAGCTGTTTTTT. This translates into CASSSKTRLVSGELFF.

This chain connects TRBV5-4 to TRBJ2-3, with 7 bases identical to TRBD1. Germline CDR1 and CDR2: SGHNT and YYREEE (reference sequence). Losses at the gene ends were 0 bases for V and 2 bases for J; bases not matched to a gene: 6. CDR3 length: 16 residues. In DNA form, the CDR3 reads TGTGCCAGCAGCTTGGGACAGGGCATATCCACAGATACGCAGTATTTT. It is translated as CASSLGQGISTDTQYF.

The chain combines TRBV27 with TRBJ2-1; tentatively, D is TRBD2 (6 bases). The CDR3 is 14 residues long. Trimming removed 10 bases at V and 3 bases at J, with 16 bases between. Per the germline V gene, CDR1 is MNHEY and CDR2 is SMNVEV (reference sequence). In DNA, the CDR3 is TGTGCCACGTCCATGCGGGATTACTACAATGAGCAGTTCTTC. Its translation: CATSMRDYYNEQFF.

V is TRBV6-5 and J is TRBJ2-7, with D perhaps matching TRBD1 (5 bases). The CDR3 extends over 15 amino acids. Trimming pared 3 bases from V and 2 bases from J, leaving 14 bases between. Germline CDR1 MNHEY, CDR2 SVGAGI. In DNA form, the CDR3 reads TGTGCCAGCAGTTATTCACAGGCGATGACCTACGAGCAGTACTTC. It specifies CASSYSQAMTYEQYF.

The rearrangement uses TRBV5-4 and TRBJ2-1; TRBD2 might be the D (7 bases). This CDR3 has 16 amino acids. V gave up 3 bases and J gave up 4 bases, with 17 bases separating them. CDR1 and CDR2 from the germline V gene are SGHNT and YYREEE (reference sequence). For the CDR3, the DNA is TGTGCCAGCAGCTACCATCCGGGGGGCCGATACAATGAGCAGTTCTTC. Protein sequence: CASSYHPGGRYNEQFF.

The J gene is TRBJ2-7, the V gene TRBV18, with D perhaps matching TRBD1 (5 bases). Per germline, CDR1 KGHSH and CDR2 LQKENI. V gave up 3 bases and J gave up 2 bases, with 11 bases separating them. The CDR3 covers 14 residues. The CDR3 spells CASSPQTDTYEQYF. The CDR3 DNA sequence: TGTGCCAGCTCACCTCAGACAGACACCTACGAGCAGTACTTC.

J is TRBJ2-3 and V is TRBV7-2, with 7 bases matching TRBD1. This CDR3 region has 14 residues. V lost 7 bases and J lost 5; bases outside the gene matches: 9. Germline V gene sequence: CDR1 SGHTA, CDR2 FQGNSA. The chain's CDR3 is CASTDRAVEDTQYF. The CDR3 DNA sequence: TGTGCCAGCACCGACAGGGCGGTAGAAGATACGCAGTATTTT.

The genes are TRBV19 and TRBJ1-5, with TRBD1 as a possible D gene (5 bases). This CDR3 spans 14 amino acids. Between the trimmed V and J ends, which lost 5 bases and 7 bases, there was a span of 15 bases. Germline loops: CDR1 LNHDA, CDR2 SQIVND (reference sequence). CDR3 in DNA: TGTGCCAGTAGTCTAGGGACCCAGGGACAGCCCCAGCATTTT. Translated: CASSLGTQGQPQHF.